Below are 27 T cell receptor beta chains sequenced from a single sample in a study of CD8 T cells in Susac syndrome. The authors reverse transcribed about 0.5 to 1 ug RNA with random hexamers. TCRdb passed the immunoSEQ multiplex PCR reads through MiXCR, listing each CDR3 protein once. The table has 180,000 or so distinct CDR3 sequences, about 94% seen once; the top ten hold 0.1%. Specimen: CD4+ T cells from PBMCs. The source is a human donor in good health.

This clonotype was recorded once. The chain recombines TRBV25-1 with TRBJ1-5; D gene ambiguous. The CDR3 extends over 13 amino acids. In germline, CDR1 is MGHDK, CDR2 SYGVNS. Between the trimmed V and J ends, which lost 4 bases and 5 bases, there was a span of 9 bases. The CDR3 nucleotides are TGTGCCAGCAGTGGCGGTGGGCATCAGCCCCAGCATTTT. Translating it yields CASSGGGHQPQHF.

The rearrangement links TRBV5-1 to TRBJ1-3, with D hard to call. The CDR3 is 15 amino acids. Trimming removed 0 bases at V and 1 base at J, with 8 bases between. Germline V CDR1 and CDR2: SGHRS, YFSETQ. The CDR3, as DNA: TGCGCCAGCAGCTTGGAAGGTCTGTCTGGAAACACCATATATTTT. Translating it yields CASSLEGLSGNTIYF.

The V gene is TRBV18, the J gene TRBJ2-7; no definite D call. Trimming pared 1 base from V and 5 bases from J, leaving 9 bases between. Germline V gives CDR1 KGHSH, CDR2 LQKENI. The CDR3 contains 13 residues. The CDR3 bases are TGTGCCAGCTCACCACTGTTAGGCGACGAGCAGTACTTC. Amino acid sequence: CASSPLLGDEQYF.

The genes are TRBV12-3 or TRBV12-4 and TRBJ2-1; TRBD2 matches at 7 bases. This CDR3 region has 15 residues. Germline trimming cut 7 bases from V and 5 bases from J; bases unmatched to any gene: 11. DNA of the CDR3: TGTGCCAGCAACCAGCGGGAATTGGGACACAATGAGCAGTTCTTC. Its protein product is CASNQRELGHNEQFF.

The rearrangement uses TRBV29-1 and TRBJ2-5; D is uncertain. The CDR3 contains 13 residues. CDR1 and CDR2 from the germline V gene are SQVTM and ANQGSEA. The V end lost 4 bases, the J end lost 1 base, and 10 bases lay between the germline ends. The CDR3 DNA reads TGCAGCGTTGCGATGTCATTCCAAGAGACCCAGTACTTC. This encodes CSVAMSFQETQYF.

This clonotype was seen only once. Here the CDR3 reads CSVGGQPSNTEAFF. CDR3 coding DNA: TGCAGCGTTGGAGGGCAACCATCGAACACTGAAGCTTTCTTT. The chain carries TRBV29-1 and TRBJ1-1; no definite D call. V shed 4 bases and J shed 1 base, with 13 bases lying between them. The V gene's germline CDR1 is SQVTM and CDR2 ANQGSEA. The CDR3 runs 14 residues.

The CDR3 DNA reads as TGTGCCAGCAGCCTGCTAGCGCGATACAATGAGCAGTTCTTC. Protein product: CASSLLARYNEQFF. The rearrangement uses TRBV5-6 and TRBJ2-1, with D possibly being TRBD2 (6 bases). Looked up from germline, CDR1 is SGHDT and CDR2 is YYEEEE. The ends were cut back, 4 bases at V and 4 bases at J, with 12 bases in the middle. There are 14 residues in the CDR3.

This clonotype occurred a few times. The chain employs TRBV2 and TRBJ1-2; D not resolved. Trimming pared 2 bases from V and 4 bases from J, leaving 2 bases between. The CDR3 contains 11 residues. Looked up from germline, CDR1 is SNHLY and CDR2 is FYNNEI. This CDR3 reads CASSEIYGYTF. The CDR3 region has the DNA TGTGCCAGCAGTGAAATCTATGGCTACACCTTC.

V is TRBV7-9 and J is TRBJ2-5; maybe TRBD2 (6 bases). Germline CDR1 reads SEHNR; CDR2 reads FQNEAQ (reference sequence). The CDR3 is made up of 15 amino acids. V lost 2 bases, J lost 5 bases, and 15 bases lay in between. CDR3 amino acids: CASSLIGGVGETQYF. The CDR3 nucleotides read TGTGCCAGCAGCTTAATCGGAGGGGTAGGGGAGACCCAGTACTTC.

The gene calls are TRBV20-1 and TRBJ2-7, with unresolved D. Trimming took off 4 bases at V and 0 bases at J, with 4 bases between the two ends. CDR1 is DFQATT and CDR2 is SNEGSKA in the germline V gene (reference sequence). This CDR3 region has 11 residues. DNA of the CDR3: TGCAGTGCTATCTACTCCTACGAGCAGTACTTC. It is translated as CSAIYSYEQYF.

The DNA of the CDR3 is TGTGCCAGCAGCGGAACGGGGAGGAAAGAGGAGACCCAGTACTTC. As protein: CASSGTGRKEETQYF. The gene calls are TRBV5-4 and TRBJ2-5; the D gene is possibly TRBD2 (6 bases). CDR1 is SGHNT, CDR2 YYREEE, per germline (reference sequence). With 4 bases removed from V and 5 bases from J, the gap between germline ends came to 18 bases. The CDR3 consists of 15 residues.

This clonotype was found once. This chain uses TRBV12-3 or TRBV12-4 with TRBJ2-5; perhaps D is TRBD1 or TRBD2 (6 bases each). The CDR3 is 16 residues long. V dropped 6 bases and J dropped 7 bases, with 24 bases sitting between them. The CDR3 spells CASSLPGARVGLTQYF. In DNA, the CDR3 is TGTGCCAGCAGCCTTCCGGGGGCTAGGGTGGGGTTGACCCAGTACTTC.

This clonotype is a singleton in its sample. The chain employs TRBV5-6 and TRBJ1-2, with D hard to call. Germline V gene sequence: CDR1 SGHDT, CDR2 YYEEEE. This CDR3 spans 13 amino acids. Trimming stripped 0 bases from V and 7 bases from J, with 10 bases between. CDR3 DNA sequence: TGTGCCAGCAGCTTGGGGACGGTCTTTGGCTACACCTTC. Protein sequence: CASSLGTVFGYTF. The whole variable domain, remainder taken from reference TRBV5-6 and TRBJ1-2, is DAGVTQSPTHLIKTRGQQVTLRCSPKSGHDTVSWYQQALGQGPQFIFQYYEEEERQRGNFPDRFSGHQFPNYSSELNVNALLLGDSALYLCASSLGTVFGYTFGSGTRLTVV.

This chain uses TRBV28 with TRBJ2-3; 9 nucleotides line up with TRBD2. J lost 2 bases, V lost 4 bases, and 7 bases had no gene match. The CDR3 covers 16 residues. Germline CDR1 MDHEN, CDR2 SYDVKM. The DNA for the CDR3 is TGTGCCAGCAGTTCCCCCGGACTAGCGAACACAGATACGCAGTATTTT. Amino acids: CASSSPGLANTDTQYF.

This rearrangement joins TRBV29-1 to TRBJ1-4, with D possibly matching TRBD1 (5 bases). With 5 bases removed from V and 7 bases from J, the gap between germline ends came to 11 bases. The CDR3 runs 12 residues. CDR1 is SQVTM and CDR2 is ANQGSEA in the germline V gene. The CDR3 DNA reads TGCAGCGTTCGGGGCGGCGGTGAAAAACTGTTTTTT. Translated: CSVRGGGEKLFF. The entire variable domain, with the rest obtained from reference TRBV29-1 and TRBJ1-4, is as follows: SAVISQKPSRDICQRGTSLTIQCQVDSQVTMMFWYRQQPGQSLTLIATANQGSEATYESGFVIDKFPISRPNLTFSTLTVSNMSPEDSSIYLCSVRGGGEKLFFGSGTQLSVL.

In this sample, this clonotype turned up once. J is TRBJ2-7 and V is TRBV12-3 or TRBV12-4; D is undetermined. The CDR3 length is 12 residues. V was pared by 6 bases and J by 2 bases, with 8 bases between. The DNA of the CDR3 is TGTGCCAGCAGCCACGGAACCTACGAGCAGTACTTC. Translating it yields CASSHGTYEQYF.

This chain uses TRBV29-1 with TRBJ2-4; 10 nucleotides line up with TRBD1. The CDR3 is 15 amino acids. V was clipped by 7 bases and J by 0 bases; unmatched bases: 6. Germline CDR1 reads SQVTM; CDR2 reads ANQGSEA. The DNA of the CDR3 is TGCAGCGCCGCGACAGGGGGCCTAGCCAAAAACATTCAGTACTTC. It encodes CSAATGGLAKNIQYF.

This chain connects TRBV6-1 to TRBJ2-5; D is undetermined. Germline-derived CDR1 and CDR2 are MNHNS and SASEGT. V lost 8 bases and J 5 bases, leaving 15 bases between the germline ends. The CDR3 has 13 amino acids. The CDR3 protein is CASRSWIIETQYF. CDR3 bases: TGTGCCAGCCGCTCGTGGATAATTGAGACCCAGTACTTC.

This clonotype has only one observation. This CDR3 is CASSYSGNAFF. The CDR3 DNA reads TGTGCCAGCAGTTACTCCGGTAACGCTTTCTTT. The rearrangement uses TRBV6-5 and TRBJ1-1; D gene unclear. Germline V gene sequence: CDR1 MNHEY, CDR2 SVGAGI. This CDR3 is built from 11 residues. Deletions cut 0 bases from V and 11 bases from J, with 7 bases between.

This clonotype was observed a single time. V and J are TRBV19 and TRBJ2-3, with TRBD1 as a possible D gene (6 bases). Germline assignment: CDR1 LNHDA and CDR2 SQIVND (reference sequence). V gave up 5 bases and J gave up 0 bases, with 21 bases separating them. The CDR3 has 18 residues. CDR3 DNA: TGTGCCAGTAGTCCCCGGAGACAGGAGGTCTCTAGCACAGATACGCAGTATTTT. Protein product: CASSPRRQEVSSTDTQYF. The variable domain in full, with the rest retrieved from reference TRBV19 and TRBJ2-3, is DGGITQSPKYLFRKEGQNVTLSCEQNLNHDAMYWYRQDPGQGLRLIYYSQIVNDFQKGDIAEGYSVSREKKESFPLTVTSAQKNPTAFYLCASSPRRQEVSSTDTQYFGPGTRLTVL.

V is TRBV13 and J is TRBJ1-2, with D uncertain. In germline, CDR1 is PRHDT, CDR2 FYEKMQ (reference sequence). Trimming stripped 5 bases from V and 7 bases from J, with 11 bases between. The CDR3 extends over 12 amino acids. The chain's CDR3 is CASSPRAAGYTF. The CDR3 DNA reads as TGTGCCAGCAGCCCGAGAGCGGCTGGCTACACCTTC.

The genes are TRBV24-1 and TRBJ2-1; D tentatively fits TRBD1 or TRBD2 (5 bases each). The V and J ends lost 7 bases and 9 bases respectively, with 21 bases between them. This CDR3 comprises 15 residues. CDR1 and CDR2 from the germline V gene are KGHDR and SFDVKD. The CDR3 protein is CATRGPGIRASEQFF. The CDR3 DNA reads TGTGCCACCAGAGGGCCGGGAATCAGGGCTAGTGAGCAGTTCTTC.

The genes are TRBV6-2 or TRBV6-3 and TRBJ1-1; D is uncertain. CDR3 length: 13 amino acids. Germline V gene lookup returns CDR1 MNHEY and CDR2 SVGEGT. The ends were cut back, 0 bases at V and 5 bases at J, with 7 bases in the middle. In nucleotides, the CDR3 is TGTGCCAGCAGTTACTCGGGGTTTACTGAAGCTTTCTTT. As protein: CASSYSGFTEAFF.

The chain couples TRBV12-5 to TRBJ2-1, with 7 bases that match TRBD2. V trimming: 1 base; J trimming: 6 bases; junction bases outside the gene matches: 12. CDR3 length equals 17 residues. Germline-derived CDR1 and CDR2 are LGHNT and FRNRAP. In DNA, the CDR3 is TGTGCTAGTGGTTTGGGTCTAATTAGCGGGCAGGCCAATGAGCAGTTCTTC. Its protein is CASGLGLISGQANEQFF.

This clonotype has only a few counts. The V and J genes are TRBV29-1 and TRBJ2-4; D not certain. V was shortened by 3 bases and J by 0 bases, with 6 bases between the two germline ends. CDR3 size: 13 residues. Germline V gene lookup returns CDR1 SQVTM and CDR2 ANQGSEA. The CDR3 DNA sequence: TGCAGCGTTGAGGGTGGAGCCAAAAACATTCAGTACTTC. This translates into CSVEGGAKNIQYF.

This clonotype occurred a few times. The chain has TRBV30 and TRBJ1-2, with D unresolved. V was cut by 2 bases and J by 4 bases, with 8 bases left in between. Germline V gene sequence: CDR1 GTSNPN, CDR2 SVGIG (reference sequence). This CDR3 region has 12 residues. Written as DNA, the CDR3 is TGTGCCTGGAGTAAGGGCCGCTATGGCTACACCTTC. Protein sequence: CAWSKGRYGYTF.

The chain carries TRBV13 and TRBJ2-3; tentatively, D is TRBD1 (6 bases). V lost 4 bases and J 1 base, leaving 12 bases between the germline ends. Germline lookup yields CDR1 PRHDT and CDR2 FYEKMQ (reference sequence). The CDR3 totals 15 residues. CDR3 sequence: CASSWWTAGTDTQYF. The CDR3 DNA is TGTGCCAGCAGCTGGTGGACAGCAGGCACAGATACGCAGTATTTT.